This T cell receptor beta chain was profiled in a study of CD8 T cells in Susac syndrome. Definite or probable Susac syndrome was diagnosed using recently defined diagnostic criteria. Random hexamers were used to reverse transcribe about 0.45 to 1 ug of RNA. A multiplex approach, immunoSEQ multiplex PCR, amplified TCR beta CDR3 across 54 Vbeta and 13 Jbeta. TCRdb reprocessed the immunoSEQ multiplex PCR reads with MiXCR, giving one entry per CDR3 protein. This sample has 150,000 or so distinct CDR3 sequences, with around 95% found just once. Germline trimming cut 5 bases from V and 5 bases from J; bases unmatched to any gene: 8. CDR1 and CDR2 from the germline V gene are SGHTA and FQGNSA. This CDR3 spans 14 amino acids.

The rearrangement joins TRBV7-2 to TRBJ2-7, with 8 bases that match TRBD2. Material for sequencing was CD4+ T cells from PBMCs. The clonotype was recovered from a human donor with Susac syndrome. In DNA form, the CDR3 reads TGTGCCAGCAGCGGGGAAGCGGGAGTAAACGAGCAGTACTTC. Its translation is CASSGEAGVNEQYF.